This T cell receptor beta chain was obtained from a study of shared clonotypes between healthy human individuals. Across the study: CD4 naive and CD4 memory each took three plates per donor, while CD8 naive took two and CD8 memory one.

This CDR3 is 16 amino acids long. Per germline, CDR1 SGHRS and CDR2 YFSETQ. V shed 0 bases and J shed 3 bases, with 12 bases lying between them. It was across several immunoSEQ plates that each subset's genomic DNA was evenly split. Libraries were prepared by immunoSEQ multiplex PCR; TCRdb keeps only in-frame clonotypes and omits some of them. The sample has under 2,500,000 clones; under 97% are singletons. All donors were healthy HIV-negative adults lacking recent acute infections or vaccinations. The sample was naive CD4+ T cells sorted from blood. Subset in this sample: CD45RA+ positively selected. This receptor was obtained from a man between 18 and 35 years old in good health. The chain links TRBV5-1 to TRBJ1-4; D remains unclear. CDR3 nucleotides: TGCGCCAGCAGCTTGGCCCGACTAGGCCCTAATGAAAAACTGTTTTTT. Translating it yields CASSLARLGPNEKLFF.